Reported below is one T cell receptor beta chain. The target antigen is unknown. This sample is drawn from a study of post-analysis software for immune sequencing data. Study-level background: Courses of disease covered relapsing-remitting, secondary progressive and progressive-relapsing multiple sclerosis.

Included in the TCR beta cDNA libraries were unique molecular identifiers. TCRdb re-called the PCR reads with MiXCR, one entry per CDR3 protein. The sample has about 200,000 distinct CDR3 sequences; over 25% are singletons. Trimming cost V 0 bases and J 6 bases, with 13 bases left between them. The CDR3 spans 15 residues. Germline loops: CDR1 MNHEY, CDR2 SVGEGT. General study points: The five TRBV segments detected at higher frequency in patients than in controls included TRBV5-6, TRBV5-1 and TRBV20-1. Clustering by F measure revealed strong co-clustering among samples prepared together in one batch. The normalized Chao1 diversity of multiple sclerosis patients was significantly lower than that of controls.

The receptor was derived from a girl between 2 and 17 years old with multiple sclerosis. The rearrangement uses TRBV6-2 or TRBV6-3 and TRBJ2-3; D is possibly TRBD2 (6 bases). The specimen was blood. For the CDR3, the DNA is TGTGCCAGCAGTTACTCTCAGCCTCGGGGGGATACGCAGTATTTT. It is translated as CASSYSQPRGDTQYF.